The next 13 T cell receptor beta chains were all read from a single sample in a study of OX40 agonist ivuxolimab in advanced cancers. TCRdb keeps only in-frame clones here, not all; method: immunoSEQ multiplex PCR. This sample carries more than 50,000 clones, approximately 80% of them seen once, and the ten largest clones take more than 1.1%. The sample was CD4+ or CD8+ T cells sorted from blood, taken in a trial of the OX40 agonist ivuxolimab. The receptors shown here come from an adult with an advanced solid tumor such as melanoma, head and neck, liver or kidney cancer.

The J gene is TRBJ1-1, the V gene TRBV6-5; D perhaps matches TRBD1 (5 bases). Trimming cost V 2 bases and J 1 base, with 11 bases left between them. Germline lookup yields CDR1 MNHEY and CDR2 SVGAGI. This CDR3 has 15 residues. The CDR3 is CASSYGGFGNTEAFF. CDR3 coding DNA: TGTGCCAGCAGTTACGGGGGGTTTGGGAACACTGAAGCTTTCTTT.

This clone has just one count. The gene calls are TRBV9 and TRBJ2-2, with 9 positions matching TRBD2. Germline values: CDR1 SGDLS, CDR2 YYNGEE. This CDR3 spans 17 amino acids. J was trimmed by 4 bases and V by 4 bases; bases with no gene match: 11. CDR3 in amino acids: CASSQQSSGAGTGELFF. CDR3 nucleotides: TGTGCCAGCAGCCAGCAGTCTAGCGGGGCGGGCACCGGGGAGCTGTTTTTT.

The chain links TRBV7-9 to TRBJ1-2; TRBD1 matches at 8 bases. The germline V gene has CDR1 SEHNR and CDR2 FQNEAQ (reference sequence). The CDR3 has 13 residues. V shed 5 bases and J 8 bases; nucleotides not matched to a gene: 7. CDR3 sequence reads: CASSEGQATGYTF. CDR3 bases: TGTGCCAGCAGCGAGGGACAGGCGACGGGCTACACCTTC.

CDR3 nucleotides: TGTGCCAGTAGTGCCTTGAAAGTGGCCGCCTACGAGCAGTACTTC. Amino acids: CASSALKVAAYEQYF. The chain joins TRBV19 to TRBJ2-7; D unclear. Trimming stripped 5 bases from V and 2 bases from J, with 16 bases between. The CDR3 sequence is 15 residues long. From germline, CDR1 is LNHDA and CDR2 SQIVND (reference sequence).

Turning to this clone: One junction end disagrees with the germline gene, perhaps due to a read error. The chain links TRBV6-1 to TRBJ1-3, with D hard to call. The CDR3 is made up of 15 amino acids. The germline V gene encodes CDR1 MNHNS and CDR2 SASEGT. CDR3 residues: CASREATYSGNTIYF. CDR3 bases: TGTGCCAGCAGGGAAGCTACTTACTCTGGAAACACCATATATTTT.

This sequence joins TRBV11-3 and TRBJ1-3; D is ambiguous. Trimming removed 0 bases from V and 4 bases from J, with 1 base in between. The CDR3 contains 12 residues. Per the germline V gene, CDR1 is SGHNT and CDR2 is YENEEA. Written as DNA, the CDR3 is TGTGCCAGCAGCTTAGAAGGAAACACCATATATTTT. Translating it yields CASSLEGNTIYF.

This chain links TRBV9 with TRBJ2-2; 7 nucleotides agree with TRBD1. There are 14 residues in the CDR3. Germline V gives CDR1 SGDLS, CDR2 YYNGEE. V gave up 6 bases and J gave up 4 bases; unmatched junction bases: 6. The DNA of the CDR3 is TGTGCCAGCAAAAAGGGACAGATCACCGGGGAGCTGTTTTTT. Amino acid sequence: CASKKGQITGELFF.

This clone is a singleton in its sample. This rearrangement joins TRBV7-8 to TRBJ2-7, with D possibly matching TRBD2 (5 bases). Germline CDR1 and CDR2: SGHVS and FQNEAQ. V dropped 5 bases and J dropped 3 bases, with 14 bases sitting between them. The CDR3 sequence is 14 residues long. CDR3 sequence reads: CASSPSGRSYEQYF. DNA of the CDR3: TGTGCCAGCAGCCCAAGCGGTAGAAGCTACGAGCAGTACTTC. Full variable domain (rest looked up from reference TRBV7-8 and TRBJ2-7): GAGVSQSPRYKVAKRGQDVALRCDPISGHVSLFWYQQALGQGPEFLTYFQNEAQLDKSGLPSDRFFAERPEGSVSTLKIQRTQQEDSAVYLCASSPSGRSYEQYFGPGTRLTVT.

This clone was recorded a few times. The J gene is TRBJ2-1, the V gene TRBV4-1; 7 bases are a match to TRBD1. The CDR3 is made up of 16 amino acids. With 5 bases clipped from V and 4 bases from J, the junction kept 11 bases outside the gene matches. CDR1 and CDR2 (germline): MGHRA, YSYEKL. The CDR3 here is CASSSTRDREYNEQFF. CDR3 DNA: TGCGCCAGCAGCTCTACGCGAGACAGGGAGTACAATGAGCAGTTCTTC.

The gene calls are TRBV7-3 and TRBJ2-7, with D possibly TRBD1 on 6 matching bases. The CDR3 runs 15 residues. Per the germline V gene, CDR1 is SGHTA and CDR2 is FQGTGA. V lost 2 bases and J lost 0, with 11 bases in between. The CDR3 reads CASSLFGTPSYEQYF. The CDR3 bases are TGTGCCAGCAGCTTATTCGGGACACCCTCCTACGAGCAGTACTTC.

This sequence joins TRBV28 and TRBJ2-7, with no clear D. V shed 7 bases and J shed 4 bases, with 20 bases lying between them. CDR3 length: 15 residues. CDR1 is MDHEN, CDR2 SYDVKM, per germline. CDR3 nucleotide sequence: TGTGCCAGCATCCCTCAGGCGGCTGCAGGATACGAGCAGTACTTC. Protein product: CASIPQAAAGYEQYF.

The V call is TRBV6-5, the J call TRBJ2-7; D uncertain. The CDR3 consists of 15 residues. CDR1 MNHEY and CDR2 SVGAGI come from the germline V gene. V gave up 2 bases and J gave up 3 bases, with 14 bases separating them. The CDR3: CASSYRAVSRYEQYF. DNA for the CDR3: TGTGCCAGCAGTTACCGCGCAGTTAGCCGCTACGAGCAGTACTTC.

The chain recombines TRBV9 with TRBJ1-6, with D uncertain. CDR3 length: 14 amino acids. Germline loops: CDR1 SGDLS, CDR2 YYNGEE. V was clipped by 0 bases and J by 6 bases, with 7 bases between them. For the CDR3, the DNA is TGTGCCAGCAGCGTAGGTGGATTTAATTCACCCCTCCACTTT. Residues: CASSVGGFNSPLHF.